This T cell receptor (beta chain) was recovered during a study of blood T cell repertoires in COVID-19. Study background: Acute and convalescent COVID-19 specimens originated in the United States, Italy and Spain. PBMCs, B-cell-depleted T cells, or T cells provided the cDNA or gDNA that made up the material.

V was pared by 4 bases and J by 8 bases, with 6 bases of the junction left unmatched. This CDR3 region has 14 residues. Looked up from germline, CDR1 is SGHRS and CDR2 is YFSETQ. This clone has ten or more counts. Original methodology: Scientists estimated how many nucleated cells there were by amplifying reference gene primers. TCRdb keeps only in-frame clones here, not all; method: immunoSEQ multiplex PCR. The DNA gave D and trimming, while V, J and clone size come from that table. The table records under 300,000 clones, around 83% of them present only once. Sample: peripheral blood. This rearrangement joins TRBV5-1 to TRBJ1-4; 9 bases map to TRBD1. This TCR was recovered from a woman aged 35 to 49 who had recovered from COVID-19. The CDR3 protein is CASSTTGGGEKLFF. CDR3 in DNA: TGCGCCAGCAGCACGACAGGGGGTGGGGAAAAACTGTTTTTT. The full variable domain, rest sourced from reference TRBV5-1 and TRBJ1-4, is KAGVTQTPRYLIKTRGQQVTLSCSPISGHRSVSWYQQTPGQGLQFLFEYFSETQRNKGNFPGRFSGRQFSNSRSEMNVSTLELGDSALYLCASSTTGGGEKLFFGSGTQLSVL.